The rows below give T cell receptor beta chains drawn from one sample of a study of blood T cell repertoires in COVID-19. Using immunoSEQ multiplex PCR, the repertoire was profiled, and TCRdb retains in-frame clones only, with some absent. The sample has approximately 200,000 clones, approximately 88% seen once; the top ten hold 9% to 12%. Source material: PBMCs or T cells enriched from blood (not recorded which). Every receptor here comes from a man aged 18 to 29 with acute COVID-19. The CDR3 runs from the conserved cysteine through the conserved F or W. The order of the fields is clone size, J gene, V gene, D gene, CDR3 protein, CDR3 DNA. The D gene is left open where the match is weak. Clone size is stated in some rows and not others, as once, few, many or a class when expanded.

NA | TRBJ1-6 | TRBV11-2 | NA | CASSLRNSPLHF | TGTGCCAGCAGCTTACGTAATTCACCCCTCCACTTT
NA | TRBJ2-7 | TRBV28 | NA | CASSSSGSNYEQYF | TGTGCCAGCAGTTCTAGTGGGAGTAACTACGAGCAGTACTTC
NA | TRBJ2-1 | TRBV25-1 | NA | CASTQGGLGVEQFF | TGTGCCAGCACCCAGGGGGGTTTAGGGGTAGAGCAGTTCTTC
NA | TRBJ2-1 | TRBV2 | NA | CASSEAETPNEQFF | TGTGCCAGCAGTGAAGCAGAAACTCCCAATGAGCAGTTCTTC
NA | TRBJ1-2 | TRBV6-2/TRBV6-3 | NA | CASSLGQFYGYTF | TGTGCCAGCAGCCTCGGACAGTTCTATGGCTACACCTTC
NA | TRBJ2-3 | TRBV27 | NA | CASSLSGPTDTQYF | TGTGCCAGCAGTCTATCTGGGCCCACAGATACGCAGTATTTT
NA | TRBJ2-1 | TRBV6-4 | NA | CASSEAEYNEQFF | TGTGCCAGCAGTGAAGCGGAGTACAATGAGCAGTTCTTC
NA | TRBJ2-5 | TRBV9 | TRBD2 | CASSAASGTQETQYF | TGTGCCAGCAGCGCAGCTAGCGGTACCCAAGAGACCCAGTACTTC
NA | TRBJ2-3 | TRBV6-5 | TRBD1 | CASSDRVGTDTQYF | TGTGCCAGCAGCGACAGGGTCGGCACAGATACGCAGTATTTT
NA | TRBJ2-7 | TRBV27 | NA | CASSLVAGVYEQYF | TGTGCCAGCAGTTTAGTGGCGGGTGTCTACGAGCAGTACTTC
NA | TRBJ1-1 | TRBV9 | NA | CASSVGAGAGEAFF | TGTGCCAGCAGCGTAGGGGCAGGGGCTGGTGAAGCTTTCTTT
NA | TRBJ2-3 | TRBV11-2 | TRBD2 | CASSLVGREPRTDTQYF | TGTGCCAGCAGCTTAGTAGGGCGGGAGCCGAGAACAGATACGCAGTATTTT
few | TRBJ2-3 | TRBV15 | TRBD2 | CATSRDRGSGTDTQYF | TGTGCCACCAGCAGAGATCGCGGGAGTGGCACAGATACGCAGTATTTT
NA | TRBJ1-1 | TRBV4-1 | NA | CASSQASGLNTEAFF | TGCGCCAGCAGCCAAGCTTCAGGGTTGAACACTGAAGCTTTCTTT
once | TRBJ1-5 | TRBV30 | NA | CAWSVDLRGQPQHF | TGTGCCTGGAGCGTAGATCTTAGAGGCCAGCCCCAGCATTTT
NA | TRBJ2-7 | TRBV27 | TRBD1 | CASSLGQSTYEQYF | TGTGCCAGCAGTTTGGGACAGAGCACCTACGAGCAGTACTTC
NA | TRBJ2-7 | TRBV19 | NA | CASSTRGSEQYF | TGTGCCAGTAGTACCCGGGGTAGCGAGCAGTACTTC
NA | TRBJ2-3 | TRBV6-2/TRBV6-3 | TRBD2 | CASSYPRTSGKDTQYF | TGTGCCAGCAGTTACCCTAGGACTAGCGGGAAAGATACGCAGTATTTT
once | TRBJ1-1 | TRBV28 | NA | CASSLGLVDTEAFF | TGTGCCAGCAGTTTAGGGCTCGTGGACACTGAAGCTTTCTTT
NA | TRBJ1-1 | TRBV10-3 | NA | CAISDIFAETKAFF | TGTGCCATCAGTGATATTTTTGCAGAGACAAAAGCTTTCTTT
NA | TRBJ2-7 | TRBV11-2 | NA | CASRPTLGQRDEQYF | TGTGCCAGCAGACCAACCCTGGGGCAAAGAGACGAGCAGTACTTC
NA | TRBJ2-7 | TRBV7-2 | NA | CASSLYFRPTKVGEQYF | TGTGCCAGCAGCCTCTACTTCAGGCCGACTAAGGTGGGCGAGCAGTACTTC
many | TRBJ2-5 | TRBV18 | TRBD1 | CASSPGTGDETQYF | TGTGCCAGCTCACCCGGGACAGGGGACGAGACCCAGTACTTC
NA | TRBJ1-3 | TRBV19 | TRBD1 | CASSTQGSGNTIYF | TGTGCCAGTAGTACACAGGGGTCTGGAAACACCATATATTTT
once | TRBJ2-7 | TRBV5-4 | TRBD2 | CASSSPTSGSYEQYF | TGTGCCAGCAGCTCGCCGACTAGCGGGAGCTACGAGCAGTACTTC
NA | TRBJ2-2 | TRBV5-1 | TRBD1 | CASSITKTGVSTGELFF | TGCGCCAGCAGCATAACTAAGACAGGGGTATCCACCGGGGAGCTGTTTTTT